Detailed here is one T cell receptor beta chain. This sample stems from a study of T cells in Graves' hyperthyroidism and ophthalmopathy. V gave up 5 bases and J gave up 0 bases; unmatched junction bases: 11. The CDR3 runs 17 residues. Subjects with ophthalmopathy showed a Clinical Activity Score no lower than 3, a NOSPECS grade no lower than 4, and a duration shorter than 3 months. Exclusions: uncontrolled infection, other autoimmune disease, pregnancy, lactation. Approximately 10 ml of fresh peripheral blood supplied the PBMCs. RNA transcripts served as the template for amplifying TCR beta CDR3 regions. HTBI primers were the set used in a first-round RT-PCR of the TCR CDR3. TCRdb processed the multiplex PCR reads anew with MiXCR; each CDR3 protein has one entry. The table lists under 70,000 distinct CDR3 sequences, 53% of them singletons.

This TCR was recovered from a woman aged 60 to 75 with Graves' ophthalmopathy. The genes are TRBV12-3 or TRBV12-4 and TRBJ1-2, with TRBD1 matching 8 bases. Sample: blood. CDR3: CASSTALTGGTNYGYTF. The CDR3 DNA follows: TGTGCCAGCAGTACCGCCTTAACAGGGGGTACTAACTATGGCTACACCTTC.